These 14 T cell receptor beta chains were all obtained from the same sample, sequenced in a study of T cells in Graves' hyperthyroidism and ophthalmopathy. TCR beta CDR3 regions were amplified from RNA transcripts. TCR CDR3 regions were first amplified by RT-PCR with HTBI primers. One entry per CDR3 protein results from TCRdb running MiXCR on the multiplex PCR reads. The sample yields approximately 400,000 distinct CDR3 sequences, roughly 25% seen once. Sequencing used blood. Receptors originate from a man in his fifties or sixties with Graves' hyperthyroidism.

This clonotype was counted between two and nine times. V gene TRBV12-3 or TRBV12-4 combines with J gene TRBJ2-6; the D gene is possibly TRBD2 (6 bases). The V end was cut by 11 bases, the J end by 1 base, with 9 bases between. This CDR3 has 13 amino acids. The CDR3 spells CALGGSGANVLTF. CDR3 nucleotides: TGTGCCCTTGGGGGGTCTGGGGCCAACGTCCTGACTTTC.

V and J are TRBV20-1 and TRBJ1-6; the D gene is possibly TRBD1 (5 bases). The CDR3 has 14 amino acids. From germline, CDR1 is DFQATT and CDR2 SNEGSKA (reference sequence). V was clipped by 5 bases and J by 9 bases, with 17 bases between them. The CDR3 region has the DNA TGCAGTGCTGAAACCGGGACTGGGACTTCACCCCTCCACTTT. It translates to CSAETGTGTSPLHF.

Many counts were recorded for this clonotype. V and J are TRBV28 and TRBJ2-7; 7 bases align to TRBD2. The CDR3 is 15 amino acids. Trimming removed 4 bases from V and 3 bases from J; junction bases left unmatched: 9. Germline lookup yields CDR1 MDHEN and CDR2 SYDVKM. CDR3 bases: TGTGCCAGCAGTTCCGGGAGGCTAGCGGACTACGAGCAGTACTTC. This gives the protein CASSSGRLADYEQYF.

This clonotype showed up just a few times. The chain couples TRBV6-5 to TRBJ1-6, with TRBD1 matching over 7 bases. The CDR3 is 15 residues long. In germline, CDR1 is MNHEY, CDR2 SVGAGI. J lost 8 bases, V lost 2 bases, and 6 bases had no gene match. CDR3 sequence (DNA): TGTGCCAGCAGTTACAGGGGGCGCTTTGATTCACCCCTCCACTTT. Protein: CASSYRGRFDSPLHF.

The rearrangement uses TRBV6-1 and TRBJ1-2, with D perhaps TRBD1 (5 bases). V was pared by 5 bases and J by 8 bases, with 24 bases between. The CDR3 has 16 amino acids. From germline, CDR1 is MNHNS and CDR2 SASEGT. The CDR3 DNA reads as TGTGCCAGCAGTTCCTATAGAGGGGAAGGAGAGGGCGGCTACACCTTC. Its translation is CASSSYRGEGEGGYTF.

This clonotype occurred many times. The genes are TRBV27 and TRBJ2-7, with D hard to call. This CDR3 comprises 16 residues. Germline CDR1 is MNHEY and CDR2 is SMNVEV (reference sequence). V dropped 2 bases and J dropped 0 bases, with 14 bases sitting between them. CDR3: CASSLNPRRVSYEQYF. In nucleotides, the CDR3 is TGTGCCAGCAGTTTAAACCCAAGACGGGTCTCCTACGAGCAGTACTTC.

J is TRBJ2-5 and V is TRBV3-1; 12 positions agree with TRBD1. Trimming took 4 bases from V and 11 from J; bases not matched to a gene: 5. The CDR3 sequence is 13 residues long. Germline V gives CDR1 LGHDT, CDR2 YNNKEL (reference sequence). The CDR3 region has the DNA TGTGCCAGCAGCCGGGGACAGGGGGCGCAACAGTACTTC. Its protein product is CASSRGQGAQQYF.

This clonotype was counted a few times. The V gene is TRBV24-1, the J gene TRBJ2-1; 10 bases agree with TRBD1. Germline V lookup: CDR1 KGHDR, CDR2 SFDVKD. The CDR3 has 19 residues. With 9 bases clipped from V and 9 bases from J, the junction kept 25 bases outside the gene matches. This CDR3 reads CATLGRTGGSSGEKVEQFF. CDR3 nucleotides: TGTGCCACCCTCGGGCGGACAGGGGGTTCGAGCGGGGAAAAGGTTGAGCAGTTCTTC.

This clonotype has just a few counts. This chain connects TRBV20-1 to TRBJ2-5; 7 positions match TRBD1. Germline V lookup: CDR1 DFQATT, CDR2 SNEGSKA (reference sequence). The CDR3 contains 14 residues. The junction had 5 bases not matched to a gene; V was cut back by 0 bases and J by 4 bases. CDR3 bases: TGCAGTGCTAGAGATCCACAGGGGAGAGAGACCCAGTACTTC. Translated: CSARDPQGRETQYF.

This clonotype was observed a single time. The chain uses TRBV7-4 and TRBJ2-7; D not resolved. The ends were cut back, 5 bases at V and 2 bases at J, with 13 bases in the middle. The CDR3 is 14 amino acids. The germline CDR1 and CDR2 sequences are SGHVT and SQSDAQ. The CDR3 sequence is CASSAPFPPYEQYF. CDR3 nucleotide sequence: TGTGCCAGCAGCGCCCCCTTTCCTCCCTACGAGCAGTACTTC.

Regarding this clonotype: This may arise from a read error, as a much more abundant clone is one base away. The chain recombines TRBV6-1 with TRBJ2-3, with D unresolved. V was clipped by 6 bases and J by 2 bases, with 3 bases between them. The CDR3 totals 11 residues. The germline V gene encodes CDR1 MNHNS and CDR2 SASEGT. CDR3 region: CASRTTDTQYF. The CDR3 region has the DNA TGTGCCAGCAGAACCACAGATACGCAGTATTTT.

This clonotype has more than one count but fewer than ten. The chain joins TRBV4-1 to TRBJ2-5; the D gene could be TRBD1 or TRBD2 (5 bases each). The CDR3 has 13 amino acids. Trimming pared 6 bases from V and 2 bases from J, leaving 10 bases between. The germline CDR1 and CDR2 sequences are MGHRA and YSYEKL. CDR3: CASRGDAQETQYF. CDR3 nucleotide sequence: TGCGCCAGCAGAGGGGACGCTCAAGAGACCCAGTACTTC.

The V and J genes are TRBV3-1 and TRBJ2-1, with TRBD2 identical over 8 bases. With 9 bases clipped from V and 5 bases from J, the junction kept 9 bases outside the gene matches. Germline values: CDR1 LGHDT, CDR2 YNNKEL (reference sequence). There are 14 residues in the CDR3. CDR3 region: CASWSGSGDNEQFF. In DNA form, the CDR3 reads TGTGCCAGTTGGAGCGGGAGCGGCGACAATGAGCAGTTCTTC.

The rearrangement joins TRBV5-6 to TRBJ1-2; D call uncertain. Germline loops: CDR1 SGHDT, CDR2 YYEEEE. CDR3 size: 15 residues. The germline V and J ends were trimmed by 0 bases and 5 bases, with 14 bases remaining between them. CDR3 DNA: TGTGCCAGCAGCTTGGTGGGGTCAACGGGATATGGCTACACCTTC. Amino acids: CASSLVGSTGYGYTF.